The following is a T cell receptor (beta chain) sequence with its context. This clone appeared once. The antigen it binds to is not known. Base qualities are not recorded, but no much larger clone differs from it by a single base. The germline V gene (reference sequence) yields SEHNR for CDR1 and FQNEAQ for CDR2. The V end gives up 1 base and the J end 8 bases, leaving 4 bases in the junction not matched to a gene. The cysteine opens and the phenylalanine closes a CDR3 of 14 amino acids. Here the CDR3 DNA is all that survives: 42 bases in frame from base 1. The record originates from a study of blood T cell repertoires in COVID-19 (dated by TCRdb to the early 2020s). For the study in its entirety: Collaborator samples came from the United States, Italy and Spain and covered acute and convalescent phases of COVID-19. The prospective study material was composed of cDNA or gDNA derived from T cells, B-cell-depleted T cells, or PBMCs. The samples were drawn from the first 160 participants of the ongoing ImmuneRACE study and from about 1,200 subjects provided by 6 global collaborators. A freely available public database, intended as a resource for researchers studying the immune response to SARS-CoV-2, is where the repertoires were released. The dataset comprised deeply sampled blood TCRbeta repertoires from subjects exposed to, actively infected with, or recovered from COVID-19. The sample metadata nearly always contained a de-identified subject ID, COVID-19 status, age in years and sex. Where available, HLA class I and class II types were obtained from metadata supplied by the sample provider rather than from assay-based typing.

Study-level results and caveats: The quantity of clinical and demographic metadata differed by source and by participant and was supplied without curation.

Each collaborating institution followed its own protocols to collect whole blood in K2EDTA tubes. Collaborator samples were shipped for TCRbeta analysis as frozen whole blood, isolated PBMCs, or DNA extracted from either sample type. The immunoSEQ Assay, a bias-controlled multiplex PCR, was used to amplify TCRbeta CDR3 regions from genomic DNA. The paper's processing steps were these. The number of nucleated cells in each sample was estimated by amplification of reference gene primers within the assay. To quantify the absolute abundance of each unique TCRbeta CDR3 rearrangement, sequence reads were collapsed and filtered. For each sample, productive Simpson clonality was calculated as the square root of Simpson's diversity index across productive rearrangements. Held by TCRdb, this immuneACCESS table contains in-frame sequences only and omits some clones. Under half of the omission traces to an unresolved V gene where checked; the cause of the rest is unknown. V and J calls plus clone size are reproduced from that table; the DNA served to infer D and trimming. This sample gives hundreds of thousands of clones in total; about 83% of them show up just once. Of the sample, roughly 2.6% falls within the top ten clones.

Here the chain combines TRBV7-9 and TRBJ2-1, with 8 central nucleotides matching TRBD1. This TCR derives from a middle-aged woman with active or convalescent COVID-19. The sample comprised peripheral blood. The CDR3 corresponds to CASSLDDRGHEQFF. The DNA is TGTGCCAGCAGCTTAGACGACAGGGGACATGAGCAGTTCTTC. Joined to the reference TRBV7-9 and TRBJ2-1 proteins, this CDR3 gives the full variable domain: DTGVSQNPRHKITKRGQNVTFRCDPISEHNRLYWYRQTLGQGPEFLTYFQNEAQLEKSRLLSDRFSAERPKGSFSTLEIQRTEQGDSAMYLCASSLDDRGHEQFFGPGTRLTVL.